These 11 T cell receptor beta chains were all obtained from the same sample, sequenced in a study of T cells in Graves' hyperthyroidism and ophthalmopathy. The source material, RNA transcripts, was used to amplify TCR beta CDR3 regions. The HTBI primer set served for first-round RT-PCR of the TCR CDR3. A single record per CDR3 protein comes from TCRdb applying MiXCR to the multiplex PCR reads. The repertoire holds around 400,000 distinct CDR3 sequences, with around 15% as singletons. Sequencing used blood. These receptors originate from a woman aged 60-70 years with Graves' ophthalmopathy.

This rearrangement joins TRBV29-1 to TRBJ2-7; no definite D call. This CDR3 is built from 12 residues. Trimming shortened V by 1 base and J by 7 bases, and 11 bases separated the two germline ends. CDR1 is SQVTM, CDR2 ANQGSEA, per germline. CDR3 DNA sequence: TGCAGCGTTGAAGGCACCTTTGGGGAGCAGTACTTC. Translated, it gives CSVEGTFGEQYF.

In its sample, this clonotype was seen many times. The chain combines TRBV12-3 or TRBV12-4 with TRBJ2-3, with 10 bases matching TRBD1. The CDR3 totals 14 residues. The V gene end was trimmed by 2 bases and the J gene end by 7 bases; junction bases not matched to a gene: 3. The CDR3, as DNA: TGTGCCAGCAGTTTAAGACAGGGGGCAAATACGCAGTATTTT. Protein product: CASSLRQGANTQYF.

This clonotype has only a few counts. This chain links TRBV20-1 with TRBJ1-5; TRBD1 agrees at 7 bases. Per germline, CDR1 DFQATT and CDR2 SNEGSKA (reference sequence). This CDR3 has 14 amino acids. V trimming: 6 bases; J trimming: 4 bases; junction bases outside the gene matches: 9. The CDR3 DNA sequence: TGCAGTGCGATCGACAGGGCCTTTAATCAGCCCCAGCATTTT. It translates to CSAIDRAFNQPQHF.

This clonotype has more than one count but fewer than ten. V is TRBV6-6 and J is TRBJ1-5, with a tentative D call TRBD1 (5 bases). Germline V gives CDR1 MNHNY, CDR2 SVGAGI (reference sequence). The CDR3 loop spans 13 amino acids. The V and J ends lost 3 bases and 5 bases respectively, with 8 bases between them. The CDR3, as DNA: TGTGCCAGCAGTTATTCGGGGGATCAGCCCCAGCATTTT. Translating gives CASSYSGDQPQHF.

This sequence joins TRBV19 and TRBJ2-2; weak D call: TRBD1 (5 bases). CDR3 size: 14 residues. Germline V lookup: CDR1 LNHDA, CDR2 SQIVND (reference sequence). V lost 7 bases, J lost 0 bases, and 9 bases lay in between. DNA for the CDR3: TGTGCCAGTATGGCAGGGTCGAACACCGGGGAGCTGTTTTTT. Protein sequence: CASMAGSNTGELFF.

Points on this clonotype: A much larger clone differs from this one at a single base, so this may be a read error. The V and J genes are TRBV12-3 or TRBV12-4 and TRBJ2-1; maybe TRBD2 (5 bases). Trimming took 0 bases from V and 10 from J, leaving 13 bases between them. This CDR3 is 14 amino acids long. The CDR3 is CASSLAPPLAEQFF. The CDR3 nucleotides read TGTGCCAGCAGTTTAGCCCCTCCCCTAGCCGAGCAGTTCTTC.

A word on this clonotype: This may be a read error, as it is one base from a much larger clone. The gene calls are TRBV18 and TRBJ2-5, with D perhaps given as TRBD1 or TRBD2 (5 bases each). The J call may not be correct, given that the DNA end is closer to TRBJ2-1. CDR3 length: 16 residues. Germline V gene sequence: CDR1 KGHSH, CDR2 LQKENI. The CDR3 reads CASSLGTGTTEETQFF. CDR3 nucleotides: TGTGCCAGCTCACTCGGAACCGGGACGACCGAAGAGACCCAGTTCTTC.

This clonotype was seen at least ten times. V usage is TRBV10-1 and J usage is TRBJ2-3; 10 bases line up with TRBD2. The J segment lost 2 bases and the V segment lost 0 bases, leaving 2 bases of the junction unmatched. Germline-derived CDR1 and CDR2 are WNHNN and SYGVQD (reference sequence). The CDR3 is 16 residues long. CDR3 residues: CASSESGLATTDTQYF. Written as DNA, the CDR3 is TGCGCCAGCAGTGAGTCGGGACTAGCGACCACAGATACGCAGTATTTT.

This clonotype was seen repeatedly, ten times or more. This rearrangement joins TRBV18 to TRBJ2-2; 13 nucleotides agree with TRBD2. V was clipped by 2 bases and J by 7 bases; unmatched bases: 4. CDR1 and CDR2 (germline): KGHSH, LQKENI. The CDR3 consists of 16 residues. CDR3 DNA: TGTGCCAGCTCACCAGGGACTAGCGGGAAGGTCGGGGAGCTGTTTTTT. This sequence encodes CASSPGTSGKVGELFF. Supplemented by reference TRBV18 and TRBJ2-2, the full variable domain reads NAGVMQNPRHLVRRRGQEARLRCSPMKGHSHVYWYRQLPEEGLKFMVYLQKENIIDESGMPKERFSAEFPKEGPSILRIQQVVRGDSAAYFCASSPGTSGKVGELFFGEGSRLTVL.

The sample holds many counts of this clonotype. V gene TRBV30 combines with J gene TRBJ1-1; D ambiguous. Germline V CDR1 and CDR2: GTSNPN, SVGIG (reference sequence). The V and J ends lost 2 bases and 8 bases respectively, with 9 bases between them. The CDR3 is 11 residues long. CDR3 nucleotide sequence: TGTGCCTGGAGTCCCCTCCTAGAAGCTTTCTTT. Translation gives CAWSPLLEAFF.

The chain links TRBV14 to TRBJ2-1; TRBD2 matches at 8 bases. The CDR3 is 16 amino acids. CDR1 and CDR2 (germline): SGHDN, FVKESK. The J segment lost 0 bases and the V segment lost 0 bases, leaving 1 base of the junction unmatched. Here the CDR3 reads CASSQDSGNSYNEQFF. The CDR3 coding sequence is TGTGCCAGCAGCCAAGATAGCGGGAACTCCTACAATGAGCAGTTCTTC. Full variable domain (rest looked up from reference TRBV14 and TRBJ2-1): EAGVTQFPSHSVIEKGQTVTLRCDPISGHDNLYWYRRVMGKEIKFLLHFVKESKQDESGMPNNRFLAERTGGTYSTLKVQPAELEDSGVYFCASSQDSGNSYNEQFFGPGTRLTVL.